The clone carrying this TCR beta chain was observed a few times. What it binds is not known. The length of the CDR3 is 14 residues. V lost 5 bases, J lost 0 bases, and 10 bases lay in between. Germline V gene lookup returns CDR1 SGHVT and CDR2 SQSDAQ. TCRdb re-derived calls from the reads in MiXCR, one entry per CDR3 protein. This sample has roughly 920,000 distinct CDR3 sequences, with around 30% found just once. The data were taken from a study of T cell repertoires in cytomegalovirus infection. Study-level background: Selection of CMV epitopes for the study included recently identified HLA-C-restricted and well-studied HLA-B-restricted ones.

The chain couples TRBV7-4 to TRBJ1-2; D call uncertain. This specimen was cultured CD8+ T cells from PBMCs, taken from culture after CMV antigen stimulation. The source of this sequence is a human donor in good health (CMV status not recorded). Some clones in this sample may be carry-over from other donors' samples. For the CDR3, the DNA is TGTGCCAGCAGCCTAGAGGATCCTAACTATGGCTACACCTTC. It is translated as CASSLEDPNYGYTF. The full variable domain, rest sourced from reference TRBV7-4 and TRBJ1-2, is GAGVSQSPRYKVAKRGRDVALRCDSISGHVTLYWYRQTLGQGSEVLTYSQSDAQRDKSGRPSGRFSAERPERSVSTLKIQRTEQGDSAVYLCASSLEDPNYGYTFGSGTRLTVV.